These 20 T cell receptor beta chains came from one sample sequenced in a study of T-cell memory formation after mild COVID-19. TCRdb fed the 5' RACE reads into MiXCR, producing one record per CDR3 protein. The table lists some 130,000 distinct CDR3 sequences, around 27% of them singletons. The sequencing input was PBMCs or a T cell subset sorted from them (not recorded which). The receptors were gathered from an adult woman who had mild COVID-19 (a few samples of this study predate the infection). Cell type and time point are not known.

There are a few counts of this clonotype. This chain joins TRBV5-1 and TRBJ2-4, with 8 positions matching TRBD1. Trimming took 0 bases from V and 7 from J; bases not matched to a gene: 9. Per germline, CDR1 SGHRS and CDR2 YFSETQ. CDR3 size: 16 residues. CDR3 DNA sequence: TGCGCCAGCAGCTTGGTGGACAGGGAGTGGGGGAACATTCAGTACTTC. Its protein is CASSLVDREWGNIQYF.

V is TRBV11-2 and J is TRBJ1-2; 9 bases are shared with TRBD1. V was clipped by 5 bases and J by 8 bases; unmatched bases: 9. The germline V gene encodes CDR1 SGHAT and CDR2 FQNNGV. There are 14 residues in the CDR3. Here the CDR3 DNA reads TGTGCCAGCAGCAACCAGGGGACAGGGAACGGCTACACCTTC. Residues: CASSNQGTGNGYTF.

The chain recombines TRBV4-3 with TRBJ2-1; no definite D call. The CDR3 is made up of 17 amino acids. The germline V gene encodes CDR1 LGHNA and CDR2 YSLEER. Deletions cut 0 bases from V and 4 bases from J, with 16 bases between. The CDR3, as DNA: TGCGCCAGCAGCCAAGATCTCGGTCCTAGTGATTACAATGAGCAGTTCTTC. It yields the protein CASSQDLGPSDYNEQFF.

V is TRBV6-5 and J is TRBJ1-2; unclear D gene. Trimming pared 6 bases from V and 0 bases from J, leaving 14 bases between. Germline loops: CDR1 MNHEY, CDR2 SVGAGI. The CDR3 is 15 amino acids. CDR3 sequence (DNA): TGTGCCAGCAGACGGAACAGCGGAGCTAACTATGGCTACACCTTC. It translates to CASRRNSGANYGYTF.

This clonotype was seen a handful of times. V is TRBV19 and J is TRBJ2-7; D may be TRBD2 (5 bases). This CDR3 is 14 amino acids long. CDR1 is LNHDA, CDR2 SQIVND, per germline (reference sequence). With 5 bases removed from V and 0 bases from J, the gap between germline ends came to 11 bases. The CDR3 sequence: CASSPGGPSYEQYF. The CDR3, as DNA: TGTGCCAGTAGTCCGGGCGGGCCCTCCTACGAGCAGTACTTC.

Only a few counts were recorded for this clonotype. The chain carries TRBV7-9 and TRBJ2-2; D could derive from TRBD1 or TRBD2 (7 bases each). This CDR3 comprises 17 residues. Germline V gene lookup returns CDR1 SEHNR and CDR2 FQNEAQ (reference sequence). V was cut by 7 bases and J by 1 base, with 19 bases left in between. CDR3 DNA: TGTGCCAGCACCCACAGGGGAGGGACAGTGAACACCGGGGAGCTGTTTTTT. Its protein product is CASTHRGGTVNTGELFF. Filled out from reference TRBV7-9 and TRBJ2-2, the complete variable domain reads DTGVSQNPRHKITKRGQNVTFRCDPISEHNRLYWYRQTLGQGPEFLTYFQNEAQLEKSRLLSDRFSAERPKGSFSTLEIQRTEQGDSAMYLCASTHRGGTVNTGELFFGEGSRLTVL.

This clonotype was detected a few times. The CDR3: CSAGTGANTDTQYF. For the CDR3, the DNA is TGCAGTGCTGGGACAGGGGCCAACACAGATACGCAGTATTTT. The V call is TRBV20-1, the J call TRBJ2-3, with 10 bases fitting TRBD1. V gave up 5 bases and J gave up 2 bases; unmatched junction bases: 4. CDR3 length equals 14 residues. Per the germline V gene, CDR1 is DFQATT and CDR2 is SNEGSKA (reference sequence).

The chain couples TRBV5-1 to TRBJ2-2, with 7 bases that match TRBD1. The germline CDR1 and CDR2 sequences are SGHRS and YFSETQ. The CDR3 has 15 residues. J was trimmed by 1 base and V by 4 bases; bases with no gene match: 4. The CDR3 DNA reads as TGCGCCAGCAGCCCCGGGACAGAGAACACCGGGGAGCTGTTTTTT. Amino acids: CASSPGTENTGELFF. Based on the CDR3 plus reference TRBV5-1 and TRBJ2-2, the full variable domain is KAGVTQTPRYLIKTRGQQVTLSCSPISGHRSVSWYQQTPGQGLQFLFEYFSETQRNKGNFPGRFSGRQFSNSRSEMNVSTLELGDSALYLCASSPGTENTGELFFGEGSRLTVL.

This clonotype has a handful of counts. The chain couples TRBV24-1 to TRBJ2-1, with 9 bases aligning to TRBD2. The length of the CDR3 is 14 residues. V gave up 5 bases and J gave up 7 bases; unmatched junction bases: 5. The V gene's germline CDR1 is KGHDR and CDR2 SFDVKD. CDR3 in amino acids: CATSVHSGRNEQFF. CDR3 coding DNA: TGTGCCACCAGTGTCCATAGCGGGAGAAATGAGCAGTTCTTC.

Comment on this clonotype: The junction departs from germline at one end; a sequencing error may be responsible. This rearrangement joins TRBV7-9 to TRBJ2-1; 10 bases map to TRBD2. This CDR3 has 14 amino acids. The germline V gene has CDR1 SEHNR and CDR2 FQNEAQ (reference sequence). The CDR3, as DNA: TGTGCCGGCAGCTTGACTAGCGGGCTCCGTGAGCAGTTCTTC. Translating it yields CAGSLTSGLREQFF.

The chain joins TRBV7-9 to TRBJ1-1, with TRBD1 matching over 7 bases. Per the germline V gene, CDR1 is SEHNR and CDR2 is FQNEAQ (reference sequence). The CDR3 has 15 residues. J lost 0 bases, V lost 5 bases, and 6 bases had no gene match. CDR3 DNA: TGTGCCAGCAGCCCTAGGGACAGTATGAACACTGAAGCTTTCTTT. It yields the protein CASSPRDSMNTEAFF.

The J gene is TRBJ2-1, the V gene TRBV7-3; possibly TRBD2 for D (7 bases). Looked up from germline, CDR1 is SGHTA and CDR2 is FQGTGA. The CDR3 spans 14 residues. Trimming removed 5 bases from V and 6 bases from J, with 14 bases in between. CDR3 protein: CASSPLGGPNEQFF. The DNA for the CDR3 is TGTGCCAGCAGCCCTCTCGGGGGGCCCAATGAGCAGTTCTTC.

The chain joins TRBV19 to TRBJ2-5; D not certain. Trimming left V 6 bases short and J 9 bases short, with 17 bases between. The germline V gene encodes CDR1 LNHDA and CDR2 SQIVND (reference sequence). The CDR3 spans 13 residues. The CDR3 DNA reads as TGTGCCAGTAGCCCGACCGTCACGATGGCCCAGTACTTC. As protein: CASSPTVTMAQYF.

This sequence joins TRBV28 and TRBJ2-3; 13 bases match TRBD2. J was trimmed by 2 bases and V by 2 bases; bases with no gene match: 1. CDR1 and CDR2 (germline): MDHEN, SYDVKM. The CDR3 is 16 residues long. The CDR3 here is CASSLTSGRATDTQYF. The CDR3, as DNA: TGTGCCAGCAGTTTAACTAGCGGGAGGGCCACAGATACGCAGTATTTT.

This chain uses TRBV5-1 with TRBJ2-7, with 9 bases lining up with TRBD2. Germline values: CDR1 SGHRS, CDR2 YFSETQ. This CDR3 has 14 amino acids. J was trimmed by 4 bases and V by 4 bases; bases with no gene match: 6. This CDR3 reads CASSGGTSSYEQYF. The CDR3 DNA reads TGCGCCAGCAGCGGGGGGACTAGCTCGTACGAGCAGTACTTC.

This chain links TRBV6-1 with TRBJ2-7, with 8 bases lining up with TRBD1. The V and J ends lost 4 bases and 3 bases, in that order; junction bases with no gene match: 8. Germline CDR1 MNHNS, CDR2 SASEGT. The CDR3 length is 15 residues. This CDR3 is CASSATGDGGYEQYF. In DNA, the CDR3 is TGTGCCAGCAGTGCGACAGGGGACGGCGGCTACGAGCAGTACTTC.

This clonotype has just a few counts. The chain carries TRBV7-8 and TRBJ2-7; tentatively, D is TRBD1 or TRBD2 (6 bases each). This CDR3 region has 16 residues. Trimming removed 4 bases at V and 0 bases at J, with 16 bases between. CDR1 and CDR2 from the germline V gene are SGHVS and FQNEAQ. The CDR3 DNA sequence: TGTGCCAGCAGCTCAGCCTCAGGGGACTCCTCCTACGAGCAGTACTTC. Protein: CASSSASGDSSYEQYF. Using reference TRBV7-8 and TRBJ2-7 for the parts outside the CDR3, the full variable domain is GAGVSQSPRYKVAKRGQDVALRCDPISGHVSLFWYQQALGQGPEFLTYFQNEAQLDKSGLPSDRFFAERPEGSVSTLKIQRTQQEDSAVYLCASSSASGDSSYEQYFGPGTRLTVT.

J is TRBJ2-7 and V is TRBV15; D is perhaps TRBD2 (7 bases). From germline, CDR1 is LNHNV and CDR2 YYDKDF (reference sequence). CDR3 length: 15 amino acids. V dropped 0 bases and J dropped 5 bases, with 14 bases sitting between them. For the CDR3, the DNA is TGTGCCACCAGCAGAGACCCCCAGGGGAGGGACGAGCAGTACTTC. It encodes CATSRDPQGRDEQYF.

V gene TRBV6-2 or TRBV6-3 combines with J gene TRBJ2-7; 8 bases are shared with TRBD2. In germline, CDR1 is MNHEY, CDR2 SVGEGT. This CDR3 spans 13 amino acids. V trimming: 5 bases; J trimming: 6 bases; junction bases outside the gene matches: 6. This CDR3 reads CASSSGRSSEQYF. In DNA, the CDR3 is TGTGCCAGCAGTAGCGGGAGAAGCAGCGAGCAGTACTTC.

The rearrangement links TRBV7-9 to TRBJ2-1; D unclear. This CDR3 contains 12 residues. Germline CDR1 is SEHNR and CDR2 is FQNEAQ (reference sequence). V dropped 4 bases and J dropped 9 bases, with 10 bases sitting between them. Here the CDR3 reads CASSSSGAEQFF. CDR3 bases: TGTGCCAGCAGCTCTAGTGGTGCTGAGCAGTTCTTC.